These 13 T cell receptor beta chains share one sample of origin, sequenced in a study of long-term antiretroviral therapy in people with HIV. Sequencing relied on immunoSEQ assay v3.0, run at survey level. Generated by immunoSEQ multiplex PCR, the TCRdb table keeps only in-frame clones and is missing some. This repertoire shows approximately 25,000 clones, around three quarters found once; its top ten account for over 4%. The sample in question was unsorted PBMCs, obtained 0.5 years after starting antiretroviral therapy. All receptors come from a woman between 35 and 50 years old with HIV.

This clone appeared a single time. The gene calls are TRBV14 and TRBJ2-7; no reliable D call. In germline, CDR1 is SGHDN, CDR2 FVKESK. V shed 0 bases and J shed 3 bases, with 9 bases lying between them. CDR3 size: 14 residues. The CDR3 region is CASSQEGSSYEQYF. The CDR3 DNA reads as TGTGCCAGCAGCCAAGAGGGTTCGAGCTACGAGCAGTACTTC.

J is TRBJ1-1 and V is TRBV6-1; D call uncertain. V was clipped by 7 bases and J by 0 bases, with 15 bases between them. The CDR3 extends over 15 amino acids. Germline values: CDR1 MNHNS, CDR2 SASEGT. This CDR3 is CASIVAATLNTEAFF. CDR3 DNA: TGTGCCAGCATAGTAGCAGCGACCTTGAACACTGAAGCTTTCTTT.

This clone was counted a single time. This chain joins TRBV30 and TRBJ2-3; TRBD2 matches 9 bases. Germline CDR1 reads GTSNPN; CDR2 reads SVGIG (reference sequence). The J segment lost 4 bases and the V segment lost 4 bases, leaving 6 bases of the junction unmatched. This CDR3 has 14 residues. CDR3 sequence reads: CAWTAGGLADTQYF. DNA for the CDR3: TGTGCCTGGACGGCGGGGGGGCTCGCAGATACGCAGTATTTT.

This rearrangement joins TRBV7-2 to TRBJ1-3, with 7 bases matching TRBD1. With 5 bases clipped from V and 4 bases from J, the junction kept 5 bases outside the gene matches. Germline V gene data show CDR1 as SGHTA and CDR2 as FQGNSA. CDR3 length: 14 residues. The CDR3 sequence is CASSATGNGNTIYF. DNA for the CDR3: TGTGCCAGCAGCGCGACAGGGAACGGAAACACCATATATTTT.

This clone was seen more than once but under ten times. The chain couples TRBV4-3 to TRBJ2-7; 9 bases map to TRBD1. This CDR3 has 16 amino acids. From germline, CDR1 is LGHNA and CDR2 YSLEER. V gave up 1 base and J gave up 2 bases; unmatched junction bases: 6. In nucleotides, the CDR3 is TGCGCCAGCAGCCAAGTATCGGGACAGGGACCCTACGAGCAGTACTTC. Translated: CASSQVSGQGPYEQYF.

The chain couples TRBV9 to TRBJ2-2; 9 nucleotides line up with TRBD1. Trimming removed 2 bases from V and 3 bases from J; junction bases left unmatched: 8. The CDR3 runs 17 residues. The germline gives CDR1 SGDLS, CDR2 YYNGEE. The CDR3, as DNA: TGTGCCAGCAGCGTCCCTACAGGGGGCGCGGACACCGGGGAGCTGTTTTTT. It encodes CASSVPTGGADTGELFF.

The chain has TRBV7-2 and TRBJ2-1; 12 bases align to TRBD2. Trimming removed 5 bases from V and 9 bases from J; junction bases left unmatched: 5. The V gene's germline CDR1 is SGHTA and CDR2 FQGNSA. CDR3 length equals 14 residues. CDR3 nucleotide sequence: TGTGCCAGCAGCCCTGGACTAGCGGGGACTGAGCAGTTCTTC. It is translated as CASSPGLAGTEQFF.

The chain uses TRBV28 and TRBJ1-2, with a possible D match to TRBD1 (5 bases). Germline CDR1 and CDR2: MDHEN and SYDVKM. The CDR3 is made up of 15 amino acids. V was pared by 3 bases and J by 4 bases, with 15 bases between. The CDR3 loop is CASSLRFTGRYGYTF. Here the CDR3 DNA reads TGTGCCAGCAGTTTGAGGTTTACAGGACGCTATGGCTACACCTTC.

The rearrangement links TRBV10-2 to TRBJ2-7, with D perhaps TRBD1 (6 bases). Germline assignment: CDR1 WSHSY and CDR2 SAAADI. Trimming removed 10 bases at V and 3 bases at J, with 16 bases between. This CDR3 has 13 amino acids. CDR3 nucleotide sequence: TGCGCCACCCGGACAGCACCCTACTACGAGCAGTACTTC. Translating gives CATRTAPYYEQYF.

In this sample, this clone turned up a few times. V is TRBV28 and J is TRBJ2-7, with TRBD1 matching over 8 bases. The CDR3 extends over 15 amino acids. Germline V CDR1 and CDR2: MDHEN, SYDVKM. With V trimmed by 6 bases and J by 6 bases, 13 bases remained unmatched. Here the CDR3 DNA reads TGTGCCAGCAGGATCCTCGGACAGGGATCGCCCGAGCAGTACTTC. Its translation is CASRILGQGSPEQYF. Based on the CDR3 plus reference TRBV28 and TRBJ2-7, the full variable domain is DVKVTQSSRYLVKRTGEKVFLECVQDMDHENMFWYRQDPGLGLRLIYFSYDVKMKEKGDIPEGYSVSREKKERFSLILESASTNQTSMYLCASRILGQGSPEQYFGPGTRLTVT.

The chain's CDR3 is CASSLASVRALGGYTF. The CDR3 bases are TGTGCCAGCAGCTTGGCATCTGTTCGTGCTCTGGGGGGCTACACCTTC. V is TRBV5-4 and J is TRBJ1-2; D gene uncertain. V dropped 0 bases and J dropped 8 bases, with 20 bases sitting between them. Per germline, CDR1 SGHNT and CDR2 YYREEE (reference sequence). This CDR3 comprises 16 residues.

This clone is medium-sized. Other nucleotide sequences from this sample produce the same CDR3. The chain combines TRBV30 with TRBJ1-2; D may be TRBD1 (5 bases). The germline V gene has CDR1 GTSNPN and CDR2 SVGIG (reference sequence). The CDR3 extends over 12 amino acids. The ends were cut back, 4 bases at V and 2 bases at J, with 8 bases in the middle. The CDR3 DNA is TGTGCCTGGACCGGGACGAACTATGGCTACACCTTC. This codes for CAWTGTNYGYTF.

The V and J genes are TRBV4-1 and TRBJ2-3; 7 positions agree with TRBD2. The V gene's germline CDR1 is MGHRA and CDR2 YSYEKL. The CDR3 consists of 17 residues. V gave up 3 bases and J gave up 0 bases; unmatched junction bases: 9. The CDR3 nucleotides are TGCGCCAGCAGCCAGATATTTGCGGGGGTAAGCACAGATACGCAGTATTTT. Translated, it gives CASSQIFAGVSTDTQYF.